Sequencing of this TCR beta chain was carried out in a study of identical twins. Per the germline V gene, CDR1 is SEHNR and CDR2 is FQNEAQ (reference sequence). This CDR3 comprises 14 residues. V was pared by 1 base and J by 0 bases, with 7 bases between. TCRdb analysed the 5' RACE reads with MiXCR anew, one entry per CDR3 protein. The table has under 1 million distinct CDR3 sequences, roughly an eighth seen once. There are many counts of this clonotype. The same sample was also studied in work on yellow fever vaccine responses in identical twins.

The sequencing input was PBMCs. This clonotype originated in a woman under 30 in good health. V is TRBV7-9 and J is TRBJ2-7; D gene ambiguous. CDR3: CASSLEAASYEQYF. DNA of the CDR3: TGTGCCAGCAGCTTAGAGGCAGCCTCCTACGAGCAGTACTTC.